Many counts were recorded for the clone carrying this TCR beta chain. The antigen remains unidentified. These data come from a study of CD8 T cells in ankylosing spondylitis. Whole-study results and caveats: Disease-associated clones were reportedly significantly overrepresented in matched ankylosing spondylitis synovial fluid. Some of these motif variants have turned up before, in reports on reactive arthritis synovial fluid and blood.

Libraries for TCR beta were made by quantitative 5'-RACE with molecular barcodes. TCRdb reprocessed the 5' RACE reads with MiXCR, giving one entry per CDR3 protein. Of 350,000 or so distinct CDR3 sequences listed, more than 9% were seen once; the top ten hold roughly 9.2%. Unmatched junction bases numbered 9, after V lost 6 bases and J lost 5 bases. The CDR3 spans 14 residues. Germline CDR1 is MNHEY and CDR2 is SMNVEV (reference sequence). The V gene is TRBV27, the J gene TRBJ1-1; 7 positions agree with TRBD1. Sequencing input: blood, either unsorted or a sorted T cell fraction (not recorded which). This TCR came from a female donor with ankylosing spondylitis or in good health (not recorded which). CDR3 region: CASSFTTGSTEAFF. The DNA of the CDR3 is TGTGCCAGCAGCTTCACGACAGGGAGTACTGAAGCTTTCTTT.